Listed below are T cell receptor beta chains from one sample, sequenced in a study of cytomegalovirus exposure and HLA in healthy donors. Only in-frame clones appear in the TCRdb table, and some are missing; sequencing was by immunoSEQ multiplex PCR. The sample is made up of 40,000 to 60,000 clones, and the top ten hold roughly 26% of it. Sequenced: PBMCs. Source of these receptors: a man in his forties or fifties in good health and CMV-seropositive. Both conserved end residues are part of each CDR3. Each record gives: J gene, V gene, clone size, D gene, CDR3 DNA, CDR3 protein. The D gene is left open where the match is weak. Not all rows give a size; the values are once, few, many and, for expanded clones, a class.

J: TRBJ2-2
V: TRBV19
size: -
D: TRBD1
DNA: TGTGCCAGTAGTAGGCAGGGGGTCTCCGGGGAGCTGTTTTTT
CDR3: CASSRQGVSGELFF

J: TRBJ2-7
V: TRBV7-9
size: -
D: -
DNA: TGTGCCAGCAGCACCAGGACTTCGGGCTCCTACGAGCAGTACTTC
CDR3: CASSTRTSGSYEQYF

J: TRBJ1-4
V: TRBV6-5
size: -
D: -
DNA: TGTGCCAGCAGTTCAGAGGGGGCAACTAATGAAAAACTGTTTTTT
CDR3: CASSSEGATNEKLFF

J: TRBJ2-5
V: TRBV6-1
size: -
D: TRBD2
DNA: TGTGCCAGCAGTGAGTGGACTAGCGGGCCGCAAGAGACCCAGTACTTC
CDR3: CASSEWTSGPQETQYF

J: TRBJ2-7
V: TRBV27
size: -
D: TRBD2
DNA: TGTGCCAGCAGTTTAGGTAGCGGGAGTCCCTACGAGCAGTACTTC
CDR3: CASSLGSGSPYEQYF

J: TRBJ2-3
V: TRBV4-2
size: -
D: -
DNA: TGTGCCAGCAGCCAAGACGATAGCGAGGATACGCAGTATTTT
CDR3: CASSQDDSEDTQYF

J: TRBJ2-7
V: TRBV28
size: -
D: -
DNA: TGTGCCAGCAGTTTATGGCAGGTCGAGCAGTACTTC
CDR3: CASSLWQVEQYF

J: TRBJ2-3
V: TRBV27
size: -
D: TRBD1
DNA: TGTGCCAGCAGTTTGTCGGACAGGGGGCTCACAGATACGCAGTATTTT
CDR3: CASSLSDRGLTDTQYF

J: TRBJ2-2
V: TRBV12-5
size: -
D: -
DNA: TGTGCTAGTGGTTTGCCGACAAGGGACAAAACCGGGGAGCTGTTTTTT
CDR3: CASGLPTRDKTGELFF

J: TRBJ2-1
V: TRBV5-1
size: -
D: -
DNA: TGCGCCAGCAGCTTGGTTGTGTCCAGCTCCTACAATGAGCAGTTCTTC
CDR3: CASSLVVSSSYNEQFF

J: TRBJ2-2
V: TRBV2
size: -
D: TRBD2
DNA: TGTGCCAGCAGGGAGGGAGGGACCGGGGAGCTGTTTTTT
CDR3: CASREGGTGELFF

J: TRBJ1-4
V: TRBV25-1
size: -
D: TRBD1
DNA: TGTGCCAGCAGGACAGGGGGGAATGAAAAACTGTTTTTT
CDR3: CASRTGGNEKLFF

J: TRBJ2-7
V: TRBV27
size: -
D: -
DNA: TGTGCCAGCAGCTCGATCTTAGGAGGGACCCCCTACGAGCAGTACTTC
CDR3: CASSSILGGTPYEQYF

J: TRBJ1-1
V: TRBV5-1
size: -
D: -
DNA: TGCGCCAGCAGCTTGCGACAGATGAACACTGAAGCTTTCTTT
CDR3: CASSLRQMNTEAFF

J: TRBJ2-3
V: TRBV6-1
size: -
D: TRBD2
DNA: TGTGCCAGCAGTGAGCAAGCGGGAGGAAGCACAGATACGCAGTATTTT
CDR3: CASSEQAGGSTDTQYF

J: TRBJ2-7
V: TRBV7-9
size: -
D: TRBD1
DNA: TGTGCCAGCAGCCGCGGACAGGTCTACGAGCAGTACTTC
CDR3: CASSRGQVYEQYF

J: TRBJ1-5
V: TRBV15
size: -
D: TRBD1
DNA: TGTGCCACCAGCAGAGAGGGGACAGCAAATTATCAGCCCCAGCATTTT
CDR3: CATSREGTANYQPQHF

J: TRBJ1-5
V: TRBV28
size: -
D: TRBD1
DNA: TGTGCCAGCGGTATTCGGGGACAGGGTGGGATCGGCAATCAGCCCCAGCATTTT
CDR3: CASGIRGQGGIGNQPQHF

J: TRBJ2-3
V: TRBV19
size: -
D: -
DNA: TGTGCCAGTAGCTACCGGGACTTCGGCACAGATACGCAGTATTTT
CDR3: CASSYRDFGTDTQYF

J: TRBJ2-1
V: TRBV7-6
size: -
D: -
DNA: TGTGCCAGCAGCCCCCCCGGCGCCAGCGGAGGAGGTGAGCAGTTCTTC
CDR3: CASSPPGASGGGEQFF

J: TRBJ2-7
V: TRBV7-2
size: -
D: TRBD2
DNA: TGTGCCAGCAGCTTAGGGGGCGGGAGCCCCTACGAGCAGTACTTC
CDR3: CASSLGGGSPYEQYF

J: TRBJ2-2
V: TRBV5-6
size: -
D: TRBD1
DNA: TGTGCCAGCAGCTTGGCCGGGACAGGGAACACCGGGGAGCTGTTTTTT
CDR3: CASSLAGTGNTGELFF

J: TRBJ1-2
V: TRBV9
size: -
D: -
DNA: TGTGCCAGCAGCGTAACATCGGGGGATCGCGGCTACACCTTC
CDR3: CASSVTSGDRGYTF

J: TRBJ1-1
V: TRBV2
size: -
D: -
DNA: TGTGCCAGCATACACATGAACACTGAAGCTTTCTTT
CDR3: CASIHMNTEAFF

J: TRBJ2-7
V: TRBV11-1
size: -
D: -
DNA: TGTGCCAGCAGTTACCGAGGCGCGGGCCAGATCTACGAGCAGTACTTC
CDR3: CASSYRGAGQIYEQYF

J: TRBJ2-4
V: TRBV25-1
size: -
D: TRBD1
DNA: TGTGCCAGCAGCAAAGGGGACAGGGGCTCGAGTGATCAGTACTTC
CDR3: CASSKGDRGSSDQYF

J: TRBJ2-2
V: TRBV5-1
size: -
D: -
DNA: TGCGCCAGCAGCTGGAGCCGCACCGGGGAGCTGTTTTTT
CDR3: CASSWSRTGELFF

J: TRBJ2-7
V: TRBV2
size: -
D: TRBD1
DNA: TGTGCCAGCACCTCGGGACAGACATACTACGAGCAGTACTTC
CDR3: CASTSGQTYYEQYF

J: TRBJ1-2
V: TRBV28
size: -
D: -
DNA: TGTGCCAGCAGTTTGATGGGGCACGGCTACACCTTC
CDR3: CASSLMGHGYTF

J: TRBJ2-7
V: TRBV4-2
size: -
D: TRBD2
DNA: TGTGCCAGCAGCCAAGAAATAGCGGGGGGATACTACGAGCAGTACTTC
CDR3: CASSQEIAGGYYEQYF

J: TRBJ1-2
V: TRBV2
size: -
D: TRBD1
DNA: TGTGCCAGCAGCCCACAGGGGTATGGCTACACCTTC
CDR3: CASSPQGYGYTF

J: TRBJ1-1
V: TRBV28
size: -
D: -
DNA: TGTGCCAGCATGACCCAGGTCCCGTTAGGGAGGAACACTGAAGCTTTCTTT
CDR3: CASMTQVPLGRNTEAFF

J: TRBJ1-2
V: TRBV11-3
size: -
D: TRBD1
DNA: TGTGCCAGCAGCTCGAAACCCCCGGACAGGGGAGGTATCTATGGCTACACCTTC
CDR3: CASSSKPPDRGGIYGYTF

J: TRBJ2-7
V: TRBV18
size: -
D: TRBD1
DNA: TGTGCCAGCTCACCATTGCAGGGGGCCCACGAGCAGTACTTC
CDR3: CASSPLQGAHEQYF

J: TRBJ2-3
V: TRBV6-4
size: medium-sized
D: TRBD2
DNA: TGTGCCAGCAGCCTAGCGGGAGACCCGGCAGATACGCAGTATTTT
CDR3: CASSLAGDPADTQYF

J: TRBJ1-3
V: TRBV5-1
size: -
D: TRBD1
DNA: TGCGCCAGCAGCCTGGACAGGGGCAGAAACACCATATATTTT
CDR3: CASSLDRGRNTIYF

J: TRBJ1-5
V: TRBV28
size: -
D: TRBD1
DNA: TGTGCCAGCAGGGGACAGGGGGGAGATCAGCCCCAGCATTTT
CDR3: CASRGQGGDQPQHF

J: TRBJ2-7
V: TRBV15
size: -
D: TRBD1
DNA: TGTGCCACCAGCAGCGGCGGGACAGGGACCAACGAGCAGTACTTC
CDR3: CATSSGGTGTNEQYF

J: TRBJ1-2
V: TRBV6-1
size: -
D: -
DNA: TGTGCCAGTGCGGTTAGCATCTATGGCTATACCTTC
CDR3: CASAVSIYGYTF

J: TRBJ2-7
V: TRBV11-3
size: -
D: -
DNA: TGTGCCAGCAGCCCAGGGGACAACGATCCGTCGGGGTTAAAGCAGTACTTC
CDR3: CASSPGDNDPSGLKQYF

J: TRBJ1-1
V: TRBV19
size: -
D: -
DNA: TGTGCCAGTACCCCCGGGGGGTTCGCTGAAGCTTTCTTT
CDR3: CASTPGGFAEAFF